In its sample, the clone carrying this T cell receptor beta chain was seen a few times. Genes and germline come from the mouse. The sequence runs out 4 residues before the end of the CDR3; the remainder is reconstructed from the germline J gene. Other nucleotide sequences from this sample produce the same CDR3. It was cDNA, reverse transcribed from extracted RNA, that served as the sequencing template. The repertoire was sequenced with immunoSEQ multiplex PCR; TCRdb's copy has only in-frame clones and lacks some. The repertoire consists of more than 250,000 clones, none detected only once. The sample is drawn from a study of CD8+ T cells in alopecia areata. The junction had 2 bases not matched to a gene; V was cut back by 2 bases and J by 3 bases. Germline-derived CDR1 and CDR2 are FNHDT and SITEND (reference sequence). The CDR3 runs to 14 residues. Cutaneous lymph nodes were pooled and cells sorted by CD4, CD8alpha, NKG2D, NKG2ACE and more.

What was sequenced was CD4+ T cells sorted from a lymph node. This rearrangement joins TRBV19 to TRBJ2-1, with 7 bases that match TRBD2. The TCR sequence derives from a C3H/HeJ mouse with alopecia areata. The MHC haplotype of the strain is H2-k. CDR3 bases read: TGTGCCAGCAGTATGGGGGGGTCCTATGCT. Encoded protein: CASSMGGSYA. The whole CDR3 sequence is CASSMGGSYAEQFF.